Only a few counts were recorded for the clone carrying this TCR beta chain. As yet, its antigen is unknown. The data derive from a study of regulatory T cells in long-lasting Graves disease. Study-wide context: Graves' patients who were just diagnosed had used antithyroid drugs for under 3 months. Study-level results: Patients with persistent Graves' had lower TCR diversity than newly diagnosed patients.

After removal of 8 bases from V and 7 bases from J, the junction contained 7 bases not matched to a gene. This CDR3 spans 15 amino acids. Per germline, CDR1 KGHSH and CDR2 LQKENI. iRepertoire HTBI primers and Arm-PCR of CDR3 regions built TCR beta libraries. Via MiXCR, TCRdb re-called the multiplex PCR reads, giving one row per CDR3 protein. The sample holds approximately 460,000 distinct CDR3 sequences, about 16% seen once. Regarding time point: newly diagnosed GD, antithyroid drugs for less than 3 months. RNA extracted from PBMCs served as the sequencing template. The same sample was also studied in work on T cells in Graves' hyperthyroidism and ophthalmopathy. That paper notes: Orbital computed tomography and thyroid ultrasound, together with serum TRAb and thyroxine and clinical symptoms, were used for diagnoses.

This clonotype originated in a woman aged 25 to 45 with Graves disease. The sample in question was peripheral blood mononuclear cells (PBMCs), obtained at new diagnosis, from a patient treated with antithyroid drugs. The chain is built from TRBV18 and TRBJ2-2, with 13 bases that match TRBD2. The chain's CDR3 is CASARLAGGLGELFF. CDR3 DNA sequence: TGTGCCAGCGCGAGACTAGCGGGAGGTCTCGGGGAGCTGTTTTTT.